The present T cell receptor beta chain was sequenced within a study of blood T cell repertoires in COVID-19. Data came from immunoSEQ multiplex PCR; TCRdb stores just in-frame clones and leaves some out. The sample has 250,000 to 300,000 clones, 70% to 90% seen once; the top ten hold less than 4.5%. Germline-derived CDR1 and CDR2 are MNHNS and SASEGT. The CDR3 is 15 amino acids. Trimming pared 2 bases from V and 3 bases from J, leaving 8 bases between. This sequence joins TRBV6-1 and TRBJ1-6; D unresolved. The source is a man between 18 and 29 years old with active or convalescent COVID-19. The specimen sequenced was peripheral blood. The CDR3 DNA is TGTGCCAGCAGTGAACAGGCGATCTATAATTCACCCCTCCACTTT. Protein sequence: CASSEQAIYNSPLHF.